A selection of T cell receptor beta chains follows, all from one sample in a study of cytomegalovirus exposure and HLA in healthy donors. Sequencing was performed with immunoSEQ multiplex PCR; in TCRdb, only in-frame clones are kept and a portion is missing. The sample shows some 240,000 clones, about 86% of them seen only once. Sequencing used PBMCs. These receptors were obtained from a woman in her 30s in good health and CMV-seropositive. Each CDR3 is given with its conserved first and last residue. D genes are given only for firm matches. Some rows have no size entry. The others give once, few or many, or a class for an expanded clone.

V gene: TRBV19
J gene: TRBJ2-1
clone size: -
D gene: -
CDR3 protein: CASSPYRDNNEQFF
CDR3 DNA: TGTGCCAGTAGTCCATATCGGGACAACAATGAGCAGTTCTTC

V gene: TRBV11-3
J gene: TRBJ2-5
clone size: -
D gene: -
CDR3 protein: CASSLVGGRETQYF
CDR3 DNA: TGTGCCAGCAGCTTAGTCGGCGGAAGAGAGACCCAGTACTTC

V gene: TRBV5-1
J gene: TRBJ2-2
clone size: -
D gene: TRBD1
CDR3 protein: CASSLGTGSTGELFF
CDR3 DNA: TGCGCCAGCAGCTTGGGGACAGGGTCCACCGGGGAGCTGTTTTTT

V gene: TRBV15
J gene: TRBJ2-1
clone size: -
D gene: -
CDR3 protein: CATSRERDRNEQFF
CDR3 DNA: TGTGCCACCAGCAGAGAGAGGGATCGAAATGAGCAGTTCTTC

V gene: TRBV10-3
J gene: TRBJ2-7
clone size: -
D gene: -
CDR3 protein: CAISKDFYEQYF
CDR3 DNA: TGTGCCATCAGTAAGGACTTCTACGAGCAGTACTTC

V gene: TRBV2
J gene: TRBJ2-1
clone size: -
D gene: -
CDR3 protein: CASSEGGPSYNEQFF
CDR3 DNA: TGTGCCAGCAGTGAGGGGGGGCCATCCTACAATGAGCAGTTCTTC

V gene: TRBV27
J gene: TRBJ2-3
clone size: -
D gene: TRBD1
CDR3 protein: CASNLQGSQNTDTQYF
CDR3 DNA: TGTGCCAGCAATTTACAGGGGAGCCAAAACACAGATACGCAGTATTTT

V gene: TRBV6-5
J gene: TRBJ2-5
clone size: -
D gene: TRBD1
CDR3 protein: CASHAGQAGTQYF
CDR3 DNA: TGTGCCAGCCATGCTGGACAGGCGGGGACCCAGTACTTC

V gene: TRBV11-2
J gene: TRBJ2-3
clone size: -
D gene: -
CDR3 protein: CASSLFRLGLRTDTQYF
CDR3 DNA: TGTGCCAGCAGCTTATTCCGACTAGGACTACGCACAGATACGCAGTATTTT

V gene: TRBV18
J gene: TRBJ1-2
clone size: -
D gene: -
CDR3 protein: CASSPSYGGGVYGYTF
CDR3 DNA: TGTGCCAGCTCACCGTCTTACGGGGGGGGTGTCTATGGCTACACCTTC

V gene: TRBV7-6
J gene: TRBJ1-5
clone size: -
D gene: TRBD1
CDR3 protein: CASSFQAGGYGNQPQHF
CDR3 DNA: TGTGCCAGCAGCTTTCAGGCAGGGGGCTATGGCAATCAGCCCCAGCATTTT

V gene: TRBV6-5
J gene: TRBJ1-5
clone size: -
D gene: -
CDR3 protein: CAGSRSSGQPQHF
CDR3 DNA: TGTGCCGGCAGTCGTAGTTCGGGACAGCCCCAGCATTTT

V gene: TRBV6-5
J gene: TRBJ1-5
clone size: -
D gene: -
CDR3 protein: CASSYQQGGQPQHF
CDR3 DNA: TGTGCCAGCAGTTACCAGCAGGGTGGTCAGCCCCAGCATTTT

V gene: TRBV4-1
J gene: TRBJ2-1
clone size: -
D gene: TRBD2
CDR3 protein: CASSQVGGSSNEQFF
CDR3 DNA: TGCGCCAGCAGCCAAGTCGGGGGGAGCTCCAATGAGCAGTTCTTC

V gene: TRBV19
J gene: TRBJ2-7
clone size: -
D gene: TRBD1
CDR3 protein: CASSSTGGTSSYEQYF
CDR3 DNA: TGTGCCAGTAGTTCGACAGGGGGTACGAGCTCCTACGAGCAGTACTTC

V gene: TRBV7-9
J gene: TRBJ1-2
clone size: -
D gene: -
CDR3 protein: CASSSGTGLGYTF
CDR3 DNA: TGTGCCAGCAGCTCAGGAACAGGGTTAGGCTACACCTTC

V gene: TRBV7-2
J gene: TRBJ2-7
clone size: few
D gene: TRBD2
CDR3 protein: CASSKSGVPYEQYF
CDR3 DNA: TGTGCCAGCAGCAAGAGCGGGGTGCCCTACGAGCAGTACTTC

V gene: TRBV7-2
J gene: TRBJ2-2
clone size: -
D gene: -
CDR3 protein: CASSLSGSSSSNTGELFF
CDR3 DNA: TGTGCCAGCAGCTTATCGGGATCTAGCTCCTCAAACACCGGGGAGCTGTTTTTT

V gene: TRBV25-1
J gene: TRBJ1-1
clone size: -
D gene: -
CDR3 protein: CASSEYGGMNTEAFF
CDR3 DNA: TGTGCCAGCAGTGAATATGGGGGGATGAACACTGAAGCTTTCTTT

V gene: TRBV7-2
J gene: TRBJ2-7
clone size: -
D gene: -
CDR3 protein: CASSLGLGEAEQYF
CDR3 DNA: TGTGCCAGCAGCTTAGGGTTGGGAGAGGCCGAGCAGTACTTC

V gene: TRBV4-1
J gene: TRBJ2-7
clone size: -
D gene: TRBD1
CDR3 protein: CASSQEGQGRSYEQYF
CDR3 DNA: TGCGCCAGCAGCCAAGAGGGACAGGGCCGCTCCTACGAGCAGTACTTC

V gene: TRBV27
J gene: TRBJ1-1
clone size: -
D gene: TRBD1
CDR3 protein: CASSSYRTGGNTEAFF
CDR3 DNA: TGTGCCAGCAGTTCCTATCGGACAGGGGGTAACACTGAAGCTTTCTTT

V gene: TRBV7-2
J gene: TRBJ1-5
clone size: -
D gene: TRBD1
CDR3 protein: CASSRQGGNQPQHF
CDR3 DNA: TGTGCCAGCAGTCGGCAGGGGGGAAATCAGCCCCAGCATTTT

V gene: TRBV2
J gene: TRBJ1-1
clone size: -
D gene: TRBD1
CDR3 protein: CASREGQGSNTEAFF
CDR3 DNA: TGTGCCAGCAGAGAGGGACAGGGGTCGAACACTGAAGCTTTCTTT

V gene: TRBV2
J gene: TRBJ2-3
clone size: -
D gene: TRBD2
CDR3 protein: CASRTQTSGDTDTQYF
CDR3 DNA: TGTGCCAGCAGAACCCAGACTAGCGGGGACACAGATACGCAGTATTTT

V gene: TRBV29-1
J gene: TRBJ2-1
clone size: -
D gene: -
CDR3 protein: CSVEREFKAEQFF
CDR3 DNA: TGCAGCGTTGAACGGGAGTTCAAGGCTGAGCAGTTCTTC

V gene: TRBV5-6
J gene: TRBJ2-4
clone size: -
D gene: TRBD1
CDR3 protein: CASSFYRGRAKNIQYF
CDR3 DNA: TGTGCCAGCAGCTTCTACAGGGGGAGAGCCAAAAACATTCAGTACTTC

V gene: TRBV7-9
J gene: TRBJ2-7
clone size: once
D gene: -
CDR3 protein: CASSLGDRIYEQYF
CDR3 DNA: TGTGCCAGCAGCTTAGGAGACAGAATCTACGAGCAGTACTTC

V gene: TRBV11-2
J gene: TRBJ2-2
clone size: -
D gene: -
CDR3 protein: CASSLDGPGELFF
CDR3 DNA: TGTGCCAGCAGTCTGGATGGGCCCGGGGAGCTGTTTTTT

V gene: TRBV4-2
J gene: TRBJ2-7
clone size: -
D gene: TRBD2
CDR3 protein: CASSQIRTSGSYEQYF
CDR3 DNA: TGTGCCAGCAGCCAAATCCGGACTAGCGGGAGCTACGAGCAGTACTTC

V gene: TRBV13
J gene: TRBJ2-2
clone size: -
D gene: -
CDR3 protein: CASSLETPNTGELFF
CDR3 DNA: TGTGCCAGCAGCTTAGAGACACCGAACACCGGGGAGCTGTTTTTT

V gene: TRBV6-1
J gene: TRBJ2-1
clone size: -
D gene: -
CDR3 protein: CASSEVLVYNEQFF
CDR3 DNA: TGTGCCAGCAGTGAAGTGTTAGTCTACAATGAGCAGTTCTTC

V gene: TRBV7-9
J gene: TRBJ1-2
clone size: -
D gene: -
CDR3 protein: CASSVGLGSGGGYTF
CDR3 DNA: TGTGCCAGCAGCGTTGGACTGGGGTCGGGAGGAGGCTACACCTTC

V gene: TRBV5-1
J gene: TRBJ2-7
clone size: -
D gene: -
CDR3 protein: CASSLQQGAGQYF
CDR3 DNA: TGCGCCAGCAGCTTGCAGCAGGGCGCAGGGCAGTACTTC

V gene: TRBV27
J gene: TRBJ2-4
clone size: -
D gene: TRBD2
CDR3 protein: CASSLGGDPAKNIQYF
CDR3 DNA: TGTGCCAGCAGTTTAGGGGGGGACCCTGCCAAAAACATTCAGTACTTC

V gene: TRBV27
J gene: TRBJ2-1
clone size: many
D gene: -
CDR3 protein: CASSSSGQAYNEQFF
CDR3 DNA: TGTGCCAGCAGTTCCAGCGGGCAGGCCTACAATGAGCAGTTCTTC

V gene: TRBV11-3
J gene: TRBJ2-5
clone size: -
D gene: TRBD1
CDR3 protein: CASKNGQGETQYF
CDR3 DNA: TGTGCCAGCAAGAACGGACAGGGGGAGACCCAGTACTTC

V gene: TRBV7-2
J gene: TRBJ2-7
clone size: -
D gene: TRBD2
CDR3 protein: CASSRLLAASYEQYF
CDR3 DNA: TGTGCCAGCAGCCGCTTACTAGCGGCTTCCTACGAGCAGTACTTC

V gene: TRBV5-1
J gene: TRBJ2-7
clone size: -
D gene: TRBD2
CDR3 protein: CASSPRTSGGSYEQYF
CDR3 DNA: TGCGCCAGCAGCCCCAGGACTAGCGGTGGGTCCTACGAGCAGTACTTC

V gene: TRBV15
J gene: TRBJ2-7
clone size: -
D gene: -
CDR3 protein: CATSRLWAGQGEVEQYF
CDR3 DNA: TGTGCCACCAGCAGACTTTGGGCGGGGCAGGGGGAAGTCGAGCAGTACTTC

V gene: TRBV27
J gene: TRBJ2-7
clone size: -
D gene: -
CDR3 protein: CASSLWRGSEQYF
CDR3 DNA: TGTGCCAGCAGTTTATGGAGGGGCAGCGAGCAGTACTTC

V gene: TRBV15
J gene: TRBJ2-7
clone size: once
D gene: TRBD1
CDR3 protein: CATSRGAGGSYEQYF
CDR3 DNA: TGTGCCACCAGCAGAGGGGCAGGGGGTTCCTACGAGCAGTACTTC

V gene: TRBV19
J gene: TRBJ1-1
clone size: -
D gene: -
CDR3 protein: CASSTRQVPEAFF
CDR3 DNA: TGTGCCAGTAGTACTAGACAGGTTCCTGAAGCTTTCTTT

V gene: TRBV11-3
J gene: TRBJ2-7
clone size: -
D gene: TRBD2
CDR3 protein: CASSPRTSAIYEQYF
CDR3 DNA: TGTGCCAGCAGCCCCCGGACTAGCGCGATCTACGAGCAGTACTTC

V gene: TRBV5-1
J gene: TRBJ2-1
clone size: -
D gene: TRBD2
CDR3 protein: CASSWATSGSTQNSYNEQFF
CDR3 DNA: TGCGCCAGCAGCTGGGCGACTAGCGGGAGTACCCAAAACTCCTACAATGAGCAGTTCTTC

V gene: TRBV11-3
J gene: TRBJ2-7
clone size: -
D gene: TRBD2
CDR3 protein: CASSSLAGGVYEQYF
CDR3 DNA: TGTGCCAGCAGCTCCCTAGCGGGAGGGGTCTACGAGCAGTACTTC

V gene: TRBV5-1
J gene: TRBJ1-2
clone size: -
D gene: -
CDR3 protein: CASSSRDGYTF
CDR3 DNA: TGCGCCAGCAGCTCCAGGGATGGCTACACCTTC

V gene: TRBV5-4
J gene: TRBJ2-5
clone size: -
D gene: TRBD1
CDR3 protein: CASSRTGQETQYF
CDR3 DNA: TGTGCCAGCAGCCGGACAGGGCAAGAGACCCAGTACTTC